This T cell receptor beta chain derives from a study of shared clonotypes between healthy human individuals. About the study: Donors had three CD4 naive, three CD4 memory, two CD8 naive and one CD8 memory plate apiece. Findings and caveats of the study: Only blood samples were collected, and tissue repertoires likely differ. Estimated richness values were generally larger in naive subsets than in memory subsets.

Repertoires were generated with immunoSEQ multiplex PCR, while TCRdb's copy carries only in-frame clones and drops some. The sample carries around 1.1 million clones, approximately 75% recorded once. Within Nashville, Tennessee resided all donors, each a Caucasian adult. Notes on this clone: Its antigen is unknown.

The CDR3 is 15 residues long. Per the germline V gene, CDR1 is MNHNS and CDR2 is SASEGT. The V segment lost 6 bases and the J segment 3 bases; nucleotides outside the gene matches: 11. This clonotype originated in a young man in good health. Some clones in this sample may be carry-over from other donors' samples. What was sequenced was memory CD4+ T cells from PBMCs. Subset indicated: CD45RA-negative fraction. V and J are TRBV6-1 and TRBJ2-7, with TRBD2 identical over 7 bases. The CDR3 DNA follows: TGTGCCAGCAGAAGAGCGGGACGTGGACACTACGAGCAGTACTTC. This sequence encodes CASRRAGRGHYEQYF.